What follows is one T cell receptor (beta chain) and its context. The source of the sample is a study of CD8 T cells in Susac syndrome. cDNA came from around 0.5 to 1 ug RNA primed by random hexamers. TCRdb fed the immunoSEQ multiplex PCR reads into MiXCR, producing one record per CDR3 protein. Of 200,000 to 250,000 distinct CDR3 sequences in the sample, about 95% were seen once. Bulk CD8+ and CD4+ cells came from magnetic negative isolation; CD8+ TEMRA by FACS. The junction had 4 bases not matched to a gene; V was cut back by 3 bases and J by 8 bases. The CDR3 covers 13 residues. This chain connects TRBV12-3 or TRBV12-4 to TRBJ1-2; 9 positions match TRBD1. This sequence originates from a human donor with multiple sclerosis. Sequences were obtained from CD4+ T cells from PBMCs. The CDR3 DNA is TGTGCCAGCAGTTTCAGGGACAGGGACGGCTACACCTTC. Its protein product is CASSFRDRDGYTF.